This T cell receptor beta chain was found in a study of blood T cell repertoires in COVID-19. About the research overall: There were acute and convalescent COVID-19 samples, and they came from the United States, Italy and Spain.

Trimming cost V 6 bases and J 4 bases; bases outside gene matches: 5. Germline CDR1 reads SGHRS; CDR2 reads YFSETQ. The CDR3 runs 14 residues. TCRdb's table, derived via immunoSEQ multiplex PCR, lists solely in-frame clones and lacks some. The sample lists 200,000 to 250,000 clones; about 85% were seen once. The clonotype was recovered from a man aged 40-49 years with acute or convalescent COVID-19. This chain joins TRBV5-1 and TRBJ2-1, with 9 bases aligning to TRBD2. Sequenced sample: peripheral blood. The CDR3 DNA follows: TGCGCCAGCACCTGGAGCGGGGGGTACAATGAGCAGTTCTTC. The encoded protein is CASTWSGGYNEQFF.